A selection of T cell receptor beta chains follows, all from one sample in a study of blood T cells in healthy people across ages. TCRdb redid the calling of the 5' RACE reads with MiXCR, one entry per CDR3 protein. Of around 1,000,000 distinct CDR3 sequences detected, 20% to 25% appear once; the ten largest clones hold about 0.69%. Another study also made use of these data, one on T cells of mothers and their children.

Sequencing was carried out using blood. Receptors originate from a girl aged 2-10 years in good health. The CDR3 runs from the conserved cysteine through the conserved F or W. D genes are given only for firm matches. Some rows have no size entry. The others give once, few or many, or a class for an expanded clone.

CDR3 protein,CDR3 DNA,V gene,D gene,clone size,J gene
CASSPRGVSGSQGEQYF,TGTGCCAGCAGCCCGCGGGGGGTTAGCGGGAGTCAAGGCGAGCAGTACTTC,TRBV7-2,TRBD2,few,TRBJ2-7
CASSPSPRNIQYF,TGTGCCAGCAGCCCGTCCCCGAGGAACATTCAGTACTTC,TRBV11-2,-,few,TRBJ2-4
CASSQPGVENLFF,TGTGCCAGCAGCCAACCGGGGGTGGAAAACCTGTTTTTT,TRBV11-2,-,few,TRBJ1-4
CASSLDSFVYF,TGTGCCAGCAGCTTAGACAGTTTTGTGTACTTC,TRBV7-9,-,-,TRBJ2-7
CSAIQGQKGSDTQYF,TGCAGTGCTATTCAGGGTCAAAAAGGGTCGGATACGCAGTATTTT,TRBV20-1,-,-,TRBJ2-3
CSVLVEIKRLF,TGCAGCGTCCTCGTCGAGATTAAACGTCTTTTT,TRBV29-1,-,-,TRBJ2-3
CSARDVGQGNTEAFF,TGCAGTGCTAGAGATGTGGGACAGGGTAACACTGAAGCTTTCTTT,TRBV20-1,TRBD1,few,TRBJ1-1
CASSQELAARNEQYF,TGTGCCAGCAGCCAAGAGCTAGCGGCAAGAAACGAGCAGTACTTC,TRBV4-2,TRBD2,-,TRBJ2-7
CSARARLSGNTIYF,TGCAGTGCTAGAGCCCGCCTCTCTGGAAACACCATATATTTT,TRBV20-1,-,-,TRBJ1-3
CASSYFGGTSTDTQYF,TGTGCCAGCAGTTACTTTGGGGGAACTAGCACAGATACGCAGTATTTT,TRBV6-2/TRBV6-3,-,-,TRBJ2-3
CASSLVRENDEQFF,TGTGCCAGCAGCTTAGTCCGGGAGAATGATGAGCAGTTCTTC,TRBV7-9,-,few,TRBJ2-1
CASSSVRDRASYEQYF,TGTGCCAGCAGTTCCGTCCGGGACAGGGCGTCTTACGAGCAGTACTTC,TRBV27,TRBD1,few,TRBJ2-7
CASSPVLSSYEQYF,TGTGCCAGCAGCCCAGTCCTGAGCTCCTACGAGCAGTACTTC,TRBV7-9,-,-,TRBJ2-7
CASSEGQASYNEQFF,TGTGCCAGCAGTGAAGGACAGGCGTCCTACAATGAGCAGTTCTTC,TRBV25-1,TRBD1,-,TRBJ2-1
CSASNLALTDTQYF,TGCAGTGCTAGTAATTTAGCGCTCACAGATACGCAGTATTTT,TRBV20-1,-,-,TRBJ2-3
CATAPGLAAGTDTQYF,TGTGCCACCGCCCCGGGACTAGCGGCCGGCACAGATACGCAGTATTTT,TRBV24-1,TRBD2,-,TRBJ2-3
CASSLLGGSTYEQFF,TGTGCCAGCAGCTTATTAGGCGGGAGTACGTATGAGCAGTTCTTC,TRBV13,TRBD2,-,TRBJ2-1
CASSVEPGESDEQYF,TGTGCCAGCAGCGTAGAACCAGGGGAAAGCGACGAGCAGTACTTC,TRBV9,-,few,TRBJ2-7
CASSFKAAASYEQYF,TGTGCCAGCAGTTTTAAGGCGGCGGCCTCCTACGAGCAGTACTTC,TRBV12-3/TRBV12-4,-,few,TRBJ2-7
CSARVAQVFSRNEQFF,TGCAGCGCTAGAGTTGCACAGGTTTTCTCCAGGAATGAGCAGTTCTTC,TRBV20-1,-,-,TRBJ2-1
CASSLGGSVLEQYF,TGTGCCAGCAGCTTAGGAGGGAGTGTCCTCGAGCAGTACTTC,TRBV7-3,-,-,TRBJ2-7
CASSRAPMAGEKETQYF,TGTGCCAGCAGCCGAGCCCCAATGGCAGGAGAAAAAGAGACCCAGTACTTC,TRBV7-9,-,-,TRBJ2-5
CSAPLGGGYTF,TGCAGCGCACCCTTGGGCGGTGGCTACACCTTC,TRBV29-1,-,few,TRBJ1-2
CASSFPPGYNEQFF,TGTGCCAGCAGCTTCCCCCCGGGGTACAATGAGCAGTTCTTC,TRBV7-2,-,few,TRBJ2-1
CSVEQGWTDTQYF,TGCAGCGTGGAACAGGGTTGGACAGATACGCAGTATTTT,TRBV29-1,-,few,TRBJ2-3
CASSPSWGLGYEQYF,TGTGCCAGCAGCCCCTCGTGGGGATTGGGCTACGAGCAGTACTTC,TRBV7-2,-,-,TRBJ2-7
CASSFITAHGSSEQYF,TGCGCCAGCAGCTTTATCACTGCCCATGGGTCGTCCGAGCAGTACTTC,TRBV5-1,-,-,TRBJ2-7
CASIGTLTTEAFF,TGTGCCAGCATAGGGACACTGACGACTGAAGCTTTCTTT,TRBV13,-,few,TRBJ1-1
CASSPWGRNGDYGYTF,TGTGCCAGCAGCCCTTGGGGTCGGAATGGGGACTATGGCTACACCTTC,TRBV11-2,-,-,TRBJ1-2
CASSYSIGGYEQYF,TGTGCCAGCAGTTACTCTATCGGTGGCTACGAGCAGTACTTC,TRBV6-2/TRBV6-3,-,few,TRBJ2-7
CASSPGTSGQNEQFF,TGTGCCAGCAGCCCCGGGACTAGCGGGCAAAATGAGCAGTTCTTC,TRBV7-6,TRBD2,-,TRBJ2-1
CASSLGPPKGGYTF,TGTGCCAGCAGCTTGGGCCCCCCAAAAGGTGGCTACACCTTC,TRBV11-2,-,-,TRBJ1-2
CASSPGTTWNEQFF,TGCGCCAGCAGCCCCGGGACAACATGGAATGAGCAGTTCTTC,TRBV4-3,-,few,TRBJ2-1
CSAREGRDTQYF,TGCAGTGCTCGAGAGGGGCGGGATACGCAGTATTTT,TRBV20-1,-,-,TRBJ2-3
CASSATSAAQPQHF,TGTGCCAGCAGTGCGACCTCGGCTGCTCAGCCCCAGCATTTT,TRBV2,-,few,TRBJ1-5
CASSSRQSAVKLFF,TGTGCCAGCAGCTCACGACAGTCGGCCGTAAAACTGTTTTTT,TRBV11-2,-,-,TRBJ1-4
CASSKGLAGVTNEQFF,TGTGCCAGCAGTAAGGGACTAGCGGGAGTAACTAATGAGCAGTTCTTC,TRBV6-1,TRBD2,few,TRBJ2-1
CASRTLAGSRGEQFF,TGTGCCAGCAGAACTCTAGCGGGATCGCGGGGTGAGCAGTTCTTC,TRBV6-5,TRBD2,-,TRBJ2-1
CATHEGTHEKLFF,TGTGCCACCCACGAGGGCACCCATGAAAAACTGTTTTTT,TRBV28,-,few,TRBJ1-4
CASSEATGYSNQPQHF,TGTGCCAGCAGTGAAGCAACAGGTTATAGCAATCAGCCCCAGCATTTT,TRBV2,-,-,TRBJ1-5
CSVGGRSKETQYF,TGCAGCGTTGGCGGTCGCAGCAAAGAGACCCAGTACTTC,TRBV29-1,-,-,TRBJ2-5
CASSYPTAGDNEQFF,TGTGCCAGCAGCTACCCGACAGCAGGGGACAATGAGCAGTTCTTC,TRBV7-3,-,few,TRBJ2-1
CSVRQVLGHEQYF,TGCAGCGTCCGACAGGTTTTGGGGCACGAGCAGTACTTC,TRBV29-1,-,-,TRBJ2-7
CASSEGLVGTGELFF,TGTGCCAGCAGTGAGGGGCTAGTAGGCACCGGGGAGCTGTTTTTT,TRBV6-1,-,-,TRBJ2-2
CASSPRLAGGRNEQFF,TGTGCCAGCAGTCCACGACTAGCGGGAGGGCGAAATGAGCAGTTCTTC,TRBV12-3/TRBV12-4,TRBD2,-,TRBJ2-1
CSETQATYNEQFF,TGCAGCGAGACCCAGGCGACGTACAATGAGCAGTTCTTC,TRBV29-1,-,-,TRBJ2-1
CASSQAQLGWGHNEQFF,TGCGCCAGCAGCCAAGCCCAACTAGGTTGGGGGCACAATGAGCAGTTCTTC,TRBV4-1,-,-,TRBJ2-1
CASSQDPVWDSGNTIYF,TGCGCCAGCAGCCAAGATCCCGTGTGGGACTCTGGAAACACCATATATTTT,TRBV4-3,-,-,TRBJ1-3